This T cell receptor beta chain was sequenced during a study of blood T cell repertoires in COVID-19. On the study more broadly: PBMCs, B-cell-depleted T cells, or T cells provided the cDNA or gDNA that made up the material.

In the authors' methods: Using reference gene primer amplification, nucleated cell counts were estimated. The method was immunoSEQ multiplex PCR; TCRdb's version includes in-frame clones alone and lacks a portion of them. V and J calls and clone size are given by that table; D and trimming were obtained from the DNA. The sample lists 30,000 to 45,000 clones; around 73% were seen once. Material: peripheral blood. This sequence was found in a man between 65 and 85 years old with acute or convalescent COVID-19.

DNA for the CDR3: TGCGCCAGCAGCTCTACAGACAGGGGTGACTATGGCTACACCTTC. Its translation is CASSSTDRGDYGYTF. This chain uses TRBV5-1 with TRBJ1-2, with TRBD1 matching 8 bases. Germline V gene lookup returns CDR1 SGHRS and CDR2 YFSETQ. The CDR3 length is 15 residues. The V segment lost 3 bases and the J segment 3 bases; nucleotides outside the gene matches: 7.